This T cell receptor beta chain is from a study of naive and memory T cell subsets. Study outcomes and limitations: From naive to CM, EM and EMRA, diversity decreased and Gini increased.

In this sample, this clonotype turned up many times. Its antigen is unidentified. V gave up 3 bases and J gave up 5 bases, with 10 bases separating them. CDR3 length: 13 amino acids. Both TRBC1 and TRBC2 were covered by a beta constant-region primer of two equimolar oligonucleotides. TCRdb reprocessed the UMI-ligation and nested PCR reads with MiXCR, giving one entry per CDR3 protein. Among roughly 98,000 distinct CDR3 sequences, around 7% were seen once, and the ten largest hold about 1.6%. The chain recombines TRBV7-1 with TRBJ1-1, with D tentatively TRBD1 (5 bases). TRBV7-1 is classed as an ORF, of uncertain function. The clonotype was recovered from a human donor in good health. Sequencing was carried out using central memory CD4+ T cells from blood. The CDR3 spells CASSSHRGTEAFF. The DNA of the CDR3 is TGTGCCAGCAGCTCGCATCGGGGGACTGAAGCTTTCTTT.